This T cell receptor (beta chain) was sequenced in a study of blood T cell repertoires in COVID-19. The CDR3 is 14 residues long. Trimming removed 1 base from V and 2 bases from J, with 8 bases in between. Germline V lookup: CDR1 SGDLS, CDR2 YYNGEE. Using immunoSEQ multiplex PCR, the repertoire was profiled, and TCRdb retains in-frame clones only, with some absent. The sample records about 220,000 clones, roughly 80% being singletons. This receptor was taken from a woman in her 70s with acute or convalescent COVID-19. The sample taken for sequencing was peripheral blood. The V gene is TRBV9, the J gene TRBJ2-3, with D unresolved. CDR3 in DNA: TGTGCCAGCAGCGTAACTTGGTTCACAGATACGCAGTATTTT. Amino acids: CASSVTWFTDTQYF. The variable domain in full, completed from reference TRBV9 and TRBJ2-3, reads DSGVTQTPKHLITATGQRVTLRCSPRSGDLSVYWYQQSLDQGLQFLIQYYNGEERAKGNILERFSAQQFPDLHSELNLSSLELGDSALYFCASSVTWFTDTQYFGPGTRLTVL.